The 20 T cell receptor beta chains below come from one sample, sequenced in a study of T cells in localized non-small cell lung cancer. Sequencing was performed with immunoSEQ multiplex PCR; in TCRdb, only in-frame clones are kept and a portion is missing. The sample contains almost 40,000 clones, roughly 80% of which appear only once. The source material was PBMCs, sampled before any cancer treatment. The source is a woman aged 35-70 years with stage II squamous cell lung carcinoma.

The chain carries TRBV5-6 and TRBJ2-2; 10 nucleotides line up with TRBD1. CDR1 is SGHDT and CDR2 is YYEEEE in the germline V gene. There are 13 residues in the CDR3. Unmatched junction bases numbered 3, after V lost 1 base and J lost 12 bases. The CDR3 protein is CASSLQGQGKLFF. The DNA of the CDR3 is TGTGCCAGCAGCTTGCAGGGACAGGGGAAGCTGTTTTTT.

V is TRBV12-5 and J is TRBJ2-5; 7 bases match TRBD1. The CDR3 spans 13 residues. The germline CDR1 and CDR2 sequences are LGHNT and FRNRAP. V was pared by 6 bases and J by 1 base, with 2 bases of the junction left unmatched. This CDR3 is CASGRDSQETQYF. CDR3 nucleotide sequence: TGTGCTAGTGGCCGGGACAGCCAAGAGACCCAGTACTTC.

The J gene is TRBJ2-2, the V gene TRBV10-3; 8 bases line up with TRBD1. CDR1 and CDR2 from the germline V gene are ENHRY and SYGVKD. The CDR3 runs to 15 residues. Trimming removed 2 bases from V and 5 bases from J; junction bases left unmatched: 4. CDR3 coding DNA: TGTGCCATCAGTGAGGGACAGGGAGAGACCGGGGAGCTGTTTTTT. Its protein is CAISEGQGETGELFF.

This chain connects TRBV9 to TRBJ2-1; D could derive from TRBD1 or TRBD2 (6 bases each). V was cut by 7 bases and J by 8 bases, with 19 bases left in between. There are 14 residues in the CDR3. Germline CDR1 SGDLS, CDR2 YYNGEE. The CDR3 nucleotides are TGTGCCAGCTCACTGGACTTAGGGGGGCATGAGCAGTTCTTC. Translated, it gives CASSLDLGGHEQFF.

The V gene is TRBV10-3, the J gene TRBJ2-1; 9 positions agree with TRBD2. Germline V CDR1 and CDR2: ENHRY, SYGVKD. V shed 7 bases and J 8 bases; nucleotides not matched to a gene: 3. The CDR3 is made up of 12 amino acids. The DNA of the CDR3 is TGTGCCATCACGGGCGGGGGGGATGAGCAGTTCTTC. Translated: CAITGGGDEQFF.

This clone has more than one count but fewer than ten. The CDR3, as DNA: TGTGCCAGCAGCTTAACGACGGAGCGCGGCTACACCTTC. Its translation is CASSLTTERGYTF. The V and J genes are TRBV7-2 and TRBJ1-2; D ambiguous. The V and J ends lost 2 bases and 8 bases respectively, with 12 bases between them. This CDR3 contains 13 residues. Germline V CDR1 and CDR2: SGHTA, FQGNSA.

CDR3 sequence reads: CASRILGADTQYF. CDR3 sequence (DNA): TGTGCCAGCAGGATCTTAGGAGCAGATACGCAGTATTTT. This chain links TRBV5-6 with TRBJ2-3; D remains ambiguous. The CDR3 covers 13 residues. The germline CDR1 and CDR2 sequences are SGHDT and YYEEEE. V was clipped by 5 bases and J by 4 bases, with 11 bases between them. The variable domain in full, completed from reference TRBV5-6 and TRBJ2-3, reads DAGVTQSPTHLIKTRGQQVTLRCSPKSGHDTVSWYQQALGQGPQFIFQYYEEEERQRGNFPDRFSGHQFPNYSSELNVNALLLGDSALYLCASRILGADTQYFGPGTRLTVL.

The chain joins TRBV2 to TRBJ2-5; no definite D call. Germline loops: CDR1 SNHLY, CDR2 FYNNEI. The CDR3 is 14 amino acids. Trimming removed 7 bases from V and 4 bases from J, with 16 bases in between. The DNA of the CDR3 is TGTGCCAGCAAGTCCGACCTTCTTGGAGAGACCCAGTACTTC. It yields the protein CASKSDLLGETQYF.

This clone has just one count. J is TRBJ1-1 and V is TRBV7-2; maybe TRBD1 (5 bases). V was shortened by 5 bases and J by 4 bases, with 11 bases between the two germline ends. There are 13 residues in the CDR3. Germline values: CDR1 SGHTA, CDR2 FQGNSA. CDR3 bases: TGTGCCAGCAGCGACGGGACTGTCACTGAAGCTTTCTTT. It encodes CASSDGTVTEAFF.

This chain links TRBV5-1 with TRBJ2-7, with 7 positions matching TRBD1. CDR1 is SGHRS, CDR2 YFSETQ, per germline. This CDR3 spans 14 amino acids. The trim removed 7 bases at V and 6 bases at J, leaving 13 bases unmatched. The CDR3, as DNA: TGCGCCAGCTCCCGGCAACAGGGGAATAGCGAGCAGTACTTC. Residues: CASSRQQGNSEQYF.

V is TRBV5-1 and J is TRBJ2-1; TRBD1 might be the D (5 bases). V lost 5 bases to trimming and J lost 6 bases, with 9 bases between them. The CDR3 consists of 12 residues. Germline loops: CDR1 SGHRS, CDR2 YFSETQ. The CDR3 bases are TGCGCCAGCAGGCTTGGGGCCAATGAGCAGTTCTTC. It specifies CASRLGANEQFF.

This chain joins TRBV7-2 and TRBJ2-3; 8 bases agree with TRBD2. Germline V gene sequence: CDR1 SGHTA, CDR2 FQGNSA. This CDR3 has 14 residues. With V trimmed by 5 bases and J by 6 bases, 7 bases remained unmatched. The CDR3 spells CASSERLARDTQYF. The CDR3 DNA follows: TGTGCCAGCAGCGAGAGACTAGCGAGGGATACGCAGTATTTT.

The genes are TRBV5-1 and TRBJ2-1; a possible D gene is TRBD1 (5 bases). Trimming took 0 bases from V and 0 from J, leaving 7 bases between them. Germline V gives CDR1 SGHRS, CDR2 YFSETQ. The CDR3 sequence is 15 residues long. The CDR3 DNA follows: TGCGCCAGCAGCTTGGTAGGGGACTCCTACAATGAGCAGTTCTTC. Translation: CASSLVGDSYNEQFF.

This clone was observed a few times. The chain is built from TRBV19 and TRBJ2-1; D possibly uses TRBD1 or TRBD2 (5 bases each). Per germline, CDR1 LNHDA and CDR2 SQIVND (reference sequence). The CDR3 loop spans 17 amino acids. Trimming pared 4 bases from V and 11 bases from J, leaving 27 bases between. The CDR3: CASSNGADRYNEVKQFF. Written as DNA, the CDR3 is TGTGCCAGTAGTAACGGGGCAGACCGGTACAATGAGGTGAAGCAGTTCTTC.

CDR3 coding DNA: TGTGCCAGCAGCTTAATTGACTGGGCTAGCGGCACAGATACGCAGTATTTT. The encoded protein is CASSLIDWASGTDTQYF. The V call is TRBV7-9, the J call TRBJ2-3; weak D call: TRBD2 (6 bases). The CDR3 covers 17 residues. V was cut by 2 bases and J by 1 base, with 16 bases left in between. Per the germline V gene, CDR1 is SEHNR and CDR2 is FQNEAQ (reference sequence).

The chain combines TRBV28 with TRBJ2-1; 7 positions match TRBD1. Per germline, CDR1 MDHEN and CDR2 SYDVKM. This CDR3 contains 14 residues. Germline trimming cut 5 bases from V and 2 bases from J; bases unmatched to any gene: 3. The CDR3 reads CASSTGAAYNEQFF. The DNA of the CDR3 is TGTGCCAGCAGTACAGGGGCCGCCTACAATGAGCAGTTCTTC.

The chain carries TRBV18 and TRBJ2-7; TRBD2 might be the D (5 bases). CDR1 KGHSH and CDR2 LQKENI come from the germline V gene. The V end lost 1 base, the J end lost 1 base, and 8 bases lay between the germline ends. The CDR3 sequence is 14 residues long. The CDR3 loop reads CASSPQGESYEQYF. The CDR3 coding sequence is TGTGCCAGCTCACCACAGGGAGAGTCCTACGAGCAGTACTTC.

The CDR3 DNA reads TGCGCCAGCAGCCAAGATCAGACAAGGGCGACTAATGAAAAACTGTTTTTT. Translated, it gives CASSQDQTRATNEKLFF. The genes are TRBV4-3 and TRBJ1-4; D is unresolved. The CDR3 contains 17 residues. V lost 0 bases and J lost 2, with 13 bases in between. Germline-derived CDR1 and CDR2 are LGHNA and YSLEER.

The rearrangement links TRBV2 to TRBJ1-2; D remains ambiguous. This CDR3 contains 13 residues. V lost 1 base and J lost 2, with 5 bases in between. Germline loops: CDR1 SNHLY, CDR2 FYNNEI. The CDR3: CASSEDGNYGYTF. The CDR3 bases are TGTGCCAGCAGTGAAGACGGGAACTATGGCTACACCTTC.

The J gene is TRBJ2-7, the V gene TRBV27; 9 nucleotides line up with TRBD2. Germline lookup yields CDR1 MNHEY and CDR2 SMNVEV (reference sequence). The ends lost 5 bases at V and 4 bases at J; junction bases unmatched: 6. The CDR3 is 14 residues long. The CDR3 DNA reads as TGTGCCAGCAGTCGTACTAGCGGGCTATACGAGCAGTACTTC. Residues: CASSRTSGLYEQYF.